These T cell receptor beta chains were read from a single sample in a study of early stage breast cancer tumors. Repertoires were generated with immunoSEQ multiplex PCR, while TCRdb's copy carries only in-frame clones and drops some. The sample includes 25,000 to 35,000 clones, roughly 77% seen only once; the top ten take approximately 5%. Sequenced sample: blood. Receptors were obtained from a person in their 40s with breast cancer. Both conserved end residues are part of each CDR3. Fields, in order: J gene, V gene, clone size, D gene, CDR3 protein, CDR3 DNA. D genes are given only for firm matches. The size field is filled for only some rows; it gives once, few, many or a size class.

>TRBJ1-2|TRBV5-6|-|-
CASSFGRWNYGYTF
TGTGCCAGCAGCTTCGGTCGCTGGAACTATGGCTACACCTTC
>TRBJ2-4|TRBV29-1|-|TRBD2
CSAGLGKNIQYF
TGCAGCGCAGGACTAGGGAAAAACATTCAGTACTTC
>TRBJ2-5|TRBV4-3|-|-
CASSQGSIQGEETQYF
TGCGCCAGCAGCCAAGGGAGCATACAGGGTGAAGAGACCCAGTACTTC
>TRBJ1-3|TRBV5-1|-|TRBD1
CASSLVGQGGTSGNTIYF
TGCGCCAGCAGCTTGGTCGGGCAGGGGGGGACCTCTGGAAACACCATATATTTT
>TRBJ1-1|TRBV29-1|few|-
CSVVEAVGGTEAFF
TGCAGCGTTGTGGAGGCTGTAGGGGGAACTGAAGCTTTCTTT
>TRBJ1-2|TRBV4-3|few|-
CASSQDLEGLYGYTF
TGCGCCAGCAGCCAAGATTTAGAGGGGTTGTATGGCTACACCTTC
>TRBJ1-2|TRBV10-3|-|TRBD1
CAISEWDRARDGYTF
TGTGCCATCAGTGAGTGGGACAGGGCACGAGATGGCTACACCTTC
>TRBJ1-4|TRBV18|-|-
CASSRSPPPEKLFF
TGTGCCAGCTCACGGTCTCCACCCCCGGAAAAACTGTTTTTT
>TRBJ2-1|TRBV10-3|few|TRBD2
CAISERRTSGSYNEQFF
TGTGCCATCAGTGAGAGGAGAACTAGCGGGAGTTACAATGAGCAGTTCTTC
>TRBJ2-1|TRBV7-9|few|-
CASSLLTGRRERLNNEQFF
TGTGCCAGCAGCTTACTGACGGGCCGAAGGGAGCGGCTAAACAATGAGCAGTTCTTC
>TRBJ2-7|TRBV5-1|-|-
CASRSPEGYEQYF
TGCGCCAGCAGATCACCTGAAGGCTACGAGCAGTACTTC
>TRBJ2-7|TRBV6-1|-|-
CASSEEKDVGYEQYF
TGTGCCAGCAGTGAAGAAAAGGATGTCGGCTACGAGCAGTACTTC
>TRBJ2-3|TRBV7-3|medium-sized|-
CASSSEGWTDTQYF
TGTGCCAGCAGCTCAGAGGGGTGGACAGATACGCAGTATTTT
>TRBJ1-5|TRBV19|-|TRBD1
CASGGGTGWQPQHF
TGTGCCAGCGGCGGCGGGACAGGGTGGCAGCCCCAGCATTTT
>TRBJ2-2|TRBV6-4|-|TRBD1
CASSVTGGTFRNTGELFF
TGTGCCAGCAGTGTCACAGGGGGCACATTCCGAAACACCGGGGAGCTGTTTTTT
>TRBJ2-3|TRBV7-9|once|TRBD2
CASSPGGFSTDTQYF
TGTGCCAGCAGCCCGGGAGGGTTTAGCACAGATACGCAGTATTTT